This T cell receptor beta chain was identified during a study of CXCR3-negative and CXCR3-positive naive CD8 T cells. Identification of naive CD8+ T cells rested on CD45RO-CCR7+CD27+CD95- status. Broader study findings: When CXCR3-positive naive cells were set against CXCR3-negative naive cells, the former had more hydrophobic TRB CDR3s. TCR strength was inferred from TRB CDR3 properties, while surface CD5 was comparable between naive subsets. The TRBV-TRBJ usage of naive CXCR3-negative and CXCR3-positive cells was similar, but that of memory cells differed.

On this clonotype itself: Its matching antigen is unknown.

CDR3 length: 14 residues. Looked up from germline, CDR1 is SGHVS and CDR2 is FNYEAQ. Researchers prepared the TRB cDNA libraries using 5' RACE with UMI labels. After re-calling the 5' RACE reads, TCRdb lists one entry per CDR3 protein, DNA absent. This table lists over 8,000 distinct CDR3 sequences. The J gene is TRBJ2-3, the V gene TRBV7-6. Sequencing used naive CXCR3- CD8+ T cells from blood. Subset reported: CD45RO-CCR7+CD27+CD95- naive CD8+ T cells lacking CXCR3 (TNR3-). This clonotype was sampled from a human donor in good health. Some clones in this sample may be carry-over from other donors' samples. The CDR3: CASSLSGITDTKYF.